This is a list of T cell receptor beta chains from one sample in a study of cytomegalovirus exposure and HLA in healthy donors. The assay was immunoSEQ multiplex PCR, and TCRdb's table has in-frame clones only and misses some. The data contain more than 65,000 clones, roughly four fifths of them seen just once; the ten biggest clones take up 11%. Input material: PBMCs. The receptors shown here come from a woman aged 55-69 years in good health and CMV-seropositive. Each CDR3 is given with its conserved first and last residue. Fields, in order: D gene, J gene, clone size, V gene, CDR3 DNA, CDR3 protein. D genes are given only for firm matches. Not all rows give a size; the values are once, few, many and, for expanded clones, a class.

.	TRBJ1-5	few	TRBV6-1	TGTGCCAGCAGAAGCTATCAGCCCCAGCATTTT	CASRSYQPQHF
.	TRBJ2-3	.	TRBV6-1	TGTGCCAGCTCTCAAATGGGCAGGAGCACAGATACGCAGTATTTT	CASSQMGRSTDTQYF
.	TRBJ1-3	.	TRBV10-3	TGTGCCATCATGCTTTCGGGAGGCTCTGGAAACACCATATATTTT	CAIMLSGGSGNTIYF
TRBD2	TRBJ2-3	.	TRBV7-9	TGTGCCAGCAGCTTAAGAGGACTAGCGGGTCATACGCAGTATTTT	CASSLRGLAGHTQYF
TRBD2	TRBJ2-1	.	TRBV7-9	TGTGCCAGCAGCTTAATAAGCGGGAGGGCCTATGAGCAGTTCTTC	CASSLISGRAYEQFF
TRBD1	TRBJ1-5	.	TRBV6-1	TGTGCCAGCACCCCCGGGACAGGGGGGTATCAGCCCCAGCATTTT	CASTPGTGGYQPQHF
TRBD1	TRBJ1-1	.	TRBV28	TGTGCCAGCCAAGGACAGGGCGCGTTGAACACTGAAGCTTTCTTT	CASQGQGALNTEAFF
.	TRBJ2-2	.	TRBV19	TGTGCCAGTAGTATTTACCGGGCCGGGGAGCTGTTTTTT	CASSIYRAGELFF
TRBD2	TRBJ2-2	.	TRBV5-1	TGCGCCAGCAGCTTGGAGACTAGCGGGGCCGCGGGGGAGCTGTTTTTT	CASSLETSGAAGELFF
.	TRBJ1-5	.	TRBV5-1	TGCGCCAGCAGCCTCGGGACAAGTGGACAGCCCCAGCATTTT	CASSLGTSGQPQHF
.	TRBJ2-1	.	TRBV18	TGTGCCAGCAGCGGGATGGCGGACAGCTCCTACAATGAGCAGTTCTTC	CASSGMADSSYNEQFF
.	TRBJ2-3	.	TRBV5-1	TGCGCCAGCAGCTTGGCCGCTCAGGCACGCACAGATACGCAGTATTTT	CASSLAAQARTDTQYF
.	TRBJ1-6	.	TRBV6-1	TGTGCCAGCAGTGAAGCACAGGGCTCACCCCTCCACTTT	CASSEAQGSPLHF
.	TRBJ1-1	.	TRBV2	TGTGCCAGCAGGGACAGGAACACTGAAGCTTTCTTT	CASRDRNTEAFF
TRBD2	TRBJ2-3	.	TRBV13	TGTGCCAGCAGGAGGACTAGCGGGAGCACAGATACGCAGTATTTT	CASRRTSGSTDTQYF
TRBD1	TRBJ1-3	few	TRBV30	TGTGCCTGGAGTTGGCAGGGGGCTGGAAACACCATATATTTT	CAWSWQGAGNTIYF
TRBD2	TRBJ2-1	.	TRBV29-1	TGCAGCGCCGCGGGGGGGTCCAATGAGCAGTTCTTC	CSAAGGSNEQFF
.	TRBJ1-4	.	TRBV2	TGTGCCAGCAGTGGACGCAGGGGTACCGATGAAAAACTGTTTTTT	CASSGRRGTDEKLFF
.	TRBJ1-6	.	TRBV7-9	TGTGCCAGCAGCTTAGCACACAATAATTCACCCCTCCACTTT	CASSLAHNNSPLHF
TRBD2	TRBJ2-5	.	TRBV5-6	TGTGCCAGCAGCTTGGCCGGGGGAGGGATGAACCAAGAGACCCAGTACTTC	CASSLAGGGMNQETQYF
TRBD2	TRBJ2-2	.	TRBV4-2	TGTGCCAGCAGCCATGCAAGCGGGAGTGCCGGGGAGCTGTTTTTT	CASSHASGSAGELFF
.	TRBJ1-2	.	TRBV27	TGTGCCAGCAGTTTATTTCCGGGTAACTATGGCTACACCTTC	CASSLFPGNYGYTF
.	TRBJ2-3	.	TRBV11-3	TGTGCCAGCAGCTTAGGGGCGCCAGCAGATACGCAGTATTTT	CASSLGAPADTQYF
.	TRBJ1-2	.	TRBV9	TGTGCCAGCAGCGGAGGCCACGCTAACTATGGCTACACCTTC	CASSGGHANYGYTF
TRBD2	TRBJ2-1	.	TRBV6-1	TGTGCCAGCATTAAGCGGGGTTACAATGAGCAGTTCTTC	CASIKRGYNEQFF
TRBD1	TRBJ2-3	.	TRBV5-1	TGCGCCAGCAGCTCGGGACAGTACACAGATACGCAGTATTTT	CASSSGQYTDTQYF
TRBD1	TRBJ2-7	.	TRBV2	TGTGCCAGCAGTGGGGGGACAGGTTTCTACGAGCAGTACTTC	CASSGGTGFYEQYF